This TCR beta chain was profiled in a study of blood T cell repertoires in COVID-19. The CDR3 spans 14 residues. From germline, CDR1 is SGHDT and CDR2 YYEEEE. V gave up 6 bases and J gave up 7 bases; unmatched junction bases: 8. Produced via immunoSEQ multiplex PCR; TCRdb's table is partial and in-frame only. The data hold about 130,000 clones, with approximately 74% observed a single time. The chain employs TRBV5-6 and TRBJ1-1, with 11 nucleotides matching TRBD1. The sample consisted of peripheral blood. The source is a man aged 55 to 70 with acute or convalescent COVID-19. The CDR3 protein is CASKTGTGGFEAFF. The CDR3 nucleotides are TGTGCCAGCAAAACCGGGACAGGGGGTTTTGAAGCTTTCTTT.